This T cell receptor (beta chain) was found in a study of shared clonotypes between healthy human individuals. Notes on this clone: The antigen is undetermined.

An even split of each subset's genomic DNA across several immunoSEQ plates was performed. The method was immunoSEQ multiplex PCR; TCRdb's version includes in-frame clones alone and lacks a portion of them. Of approximately 1.5 million clones in the sample, around 98.5% were seen once. Each sample came from a Caucasian adult donor living in Nashville, Tennessee. Whole-study findings and limits: Sequencing of the sorted subsets was shown by rarefaction to be incomplete despite large depth. The study found roughly 5% of naive CD4 clonotypes shared across four donors.

Sequenced input: naive CD4+ T cells sorted from blood. Subset noted: CD45RA+ positively selected. This sequence originates from a young man in good health.

The CDR3 here is CASSVAGVEAQYF. The DNA of the CDR3 is TGTGCCAGCAGCGTAGCGGGGGTCGAGGCCCAGTACTTC. The chain joins TRBV9 to TRBJ2-5, with D perhaps TRBD2 (6 bases). CDR3 length: 13 amino acids. Trimming took 0 bases from V and 9 from J, leaving 12 bases between them. The germline V gene has CDR1 SGDLS and CDR2 YYNGEE.